This section outlines one T cell receptor beta chain sequence together with its context. Its antigen is unidentified. The sample is drawn from a study of CD8+CD57+ T cells in acquired aplastic anemia. Study in general: Sorted cells (CD4+ and CD8+) yielded DNA amounts that averaged about 2.9 ug. Healthy donors had, on average, roughly 9.8 million reads for their CD4+ cells. Regarding the study as a whole: Almost 30 shared CD8+ CDR3s appeared highly expressed within patients' immunodominant clones. No significant difference in CD8+ Simpson's diversity was found between patients and controls.

Profiles of TCR beta VDJ and CDR3 were generated from a genomic DNA template. TCRdb reprocessed the reads with MiXCR, giving one entry per CDR3 protein. The data show 90,000 to 130,000 distinct CDR3 sequences, with 50% to 65% seen just once and about 32% held by the top ten. This CDR3 has 12 residues. Between the trimmed V and J ends, which lost 5 bases and 10 bases, there was a span of 9 bases. Germline CDR1 is SNHLY and CDR2 is FYNNEI. This receptor was identified in a human donor in good health, serving as a control. The chain joins TRBV2 to TRBJ1-6, with D perhaps matching TRBD1 (5 bases). Input material: sorted CD4+, CD8+, or CD8+CD57+ T cells (not recorded which) from PBMCs. In nucleotides, the CDR3 is TGTGCCAGCAGTCAGGGTTTGTCACCCCTCCACTTT. Amino acid sequence: CASSQGLSPLHF.